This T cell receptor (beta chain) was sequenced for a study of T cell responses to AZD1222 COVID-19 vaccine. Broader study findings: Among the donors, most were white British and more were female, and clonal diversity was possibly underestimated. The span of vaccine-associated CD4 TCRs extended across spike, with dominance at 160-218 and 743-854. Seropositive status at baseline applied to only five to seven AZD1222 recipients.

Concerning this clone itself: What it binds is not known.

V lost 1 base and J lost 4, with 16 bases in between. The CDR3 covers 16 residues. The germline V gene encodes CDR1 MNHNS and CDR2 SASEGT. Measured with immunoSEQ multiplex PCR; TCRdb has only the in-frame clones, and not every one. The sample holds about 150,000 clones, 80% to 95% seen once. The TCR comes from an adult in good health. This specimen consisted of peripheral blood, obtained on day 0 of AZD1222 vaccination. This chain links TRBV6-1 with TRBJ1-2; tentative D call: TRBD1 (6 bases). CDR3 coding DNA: TGTGCCAGCAGTGAAGGCACAGGGCTCGGCGGCTATGGCTACACCTTC. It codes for CASSEGTGLGGYGYTF.